The 3 T cell receptor beta chains presented below share a single source sample, sequenced in a study of T cell responses to AZD1222 COVID-19 vaccine. Clones were sequenced by immunoSEQ multiplex PCR, and TCRdb holds only the in-frame ones, with some missing. This sample has 95,000 to 150,000 clones, with about 86% found just once. The specimen was peripheral blood, collected 28 days after the second AZD1222 dose. These receptors came from an adult who received the AZD1222 COVID-19 vaccine.

The chain employs TRBV10-1 and TRBJ2-7; D is tentatively TRBD1 or TRBD2 (5 bases each). Trimming left V 5 bases short and J 4 bases short, with 18 bases between. Germline CDR1 WNHNN, CDR2 SYGVQD (reference sequence). This CDR3 has 15 amino acids. CDR3 coding DNA: TGCGCCAGCAGTACCGGGACGCACAACCGTTACGAGCAGTACTTC. Translated: CASSTGTHNRYEQYF.

This chain links TRBV28 with TRBJ2-5; D not certain. This CDR3 contains 13 residues. Germline assignment: CDR1 MDHEN and CDR2 SYDVKM. The ends were cut back, 5 bases at V and 5 bases at J, with 12 bases in the middle. The CDR3 DNA reads as TGTGCCAGCAGTATCCCCGGGTTGGAGACCCAGTACTTC. Its translation: CASSIPGLETQYF.

This chain links TRBV10-3 with TRBJ1-2, with a tentative D call TRBD1 (5 bases). The V and J ends lost 1 base and 4 bases respectively, with 7 bases between them. Germline lookup yields CDR1 ENHRY and CDR2 SYGVKD. The CDR3 length is 13 residues. The CDR3, as DNA: TGTGCCATCAGTGAGTACCAGGGCTATGGCTACACCTTC. Translating gives CAISEYQGYGYTF.